The rows below give T cell receptor beta chains drawn from one sample of a study of CD8 T cells in Susac syndrome. A single record per CDR3 protein comes from TCRdb applying MiXCR to the immunoSEQ multiplex PCR reads. In the table there are some 77,000 distinct CDR3 sequences, about 92% of which are singletons. The material sequenced was CD4+ T cells from PBMCs. The receptors originated from a human donor with Susac syndrome. CDR3s include the opening cysteine and the closing phenylalanine or tryptophan. Each record gives: clone size, D gene, J gene, V gene, CDR3 protein, CDR3 DNA. The D gene is left open where the match is weak. A row's size may be missing; if present it is once, few, many or a size class.

>.|.|TRBJ1-2|TRBV3-1
CASSQGEPGYTF
TGTGCCAGCAGCCAAGGGGAACCAGGCTACACCTTC
>.|.|TRBJ2-7|TRBV19
CATRDRGIRYSEQYF
TGTGCCACCAGAGATCGGGGAATCAGGTATAGCGAGCAGTACTTC
>.|TRBD1|TRBJ1-5|TRBV19
CASSNRQGRNQPQHF
TGTGCCAGTAGTAACAGACAGGGTAGAAATCAGCCCCAGCATTTT
>.|.|TRBJ2-7|TRBV18
CASSPKGPYEQYF
TGTGCCAGCTCCCCCAAAGGACCCTACGAGCAGTACTTC
>.|TRBD2|TRBJ2-1|TRBV6-2/TRBV6-3
CASSRGLAAYNEQFF
TGTGCCAGCAGTCGCGGACTAGCGGCGTACAATGAGCAGTTCTTC
>.|.|TRBJ2-3|TRBV18
CASSPPGLDTQYF
TGTGCCAGCTCACCACCGGGGTTAGATACGCAGTATTTT
>.|.|TRBJ2-7|TRBV6-5
CASSSSSRPAYEQYF
TGTGCCAGCAGCTCTTCATCGAGGCCAGCCTACGAGCAGTACTTC
>.|.|TRBJ1-2|TRBV10-3
CAISEGRRARGGYGYTF
TGTGCCATCAGTGAGGGCCGAAGGGCAAGGGGTGGCTATGGCTACACCTTC
>.|.|TRBJ2-6|TRBV6-5
CASTTEGSGANVLTF
TGTGCCAGCACCACAGAGGGCTCTGGGGCCAACGTCCTGACTTTC
>.|.|TRBJ1-1|TRBV30
CAWNSGFTEAFF
TGTGCCTGGAATAGTGGGTTCACTGAAGCTTTCTTT
>.|TRBD1|TRBJ2-1|TRBV27
CASSSPQGTGNNEQFF
TGTGCCAGCAGTTCCCCCCAGGGGACAGGGAACAATGAGCAGTTCTTC
>.|.|TRBJ1-4|TRBV7-9
CASSLALAGANEKLFF
TGTGCCAGCAGCTTAGCGCTAGCGGGGGCTAATGAAAAACTGTTTTTT
>.|.|TRBJ1-4|TRBV20-1
CSARVAGTEKLFF
TGCAGTGCTAGAGTCGCAGGGACTGAAAAACTGTTTTTT
>.|TRBD1|TRBJ2-3|TRBV6-6
CASSPGQGDSNTQYF
TGTGCCAGCAGCCCGGGACAGGGGGATTCGAATACGCAGTATTTT
>.|TRBD2|TRBJ2-5|TRBV20-1
CSATPPDIRGGRRETQYF
TGCAGTGCTACCCCCCCCGATATCCGCGGGGGTAGAAGGGAGACCCAGTACTTC
>.|.|TRBJ2-7|TRBV5-1
CASSLAGATGYEQYF
TGCGCCAGCAGCTTGGCGGGAGCGACAGGCTACGAGCAGTACTTC
>.|.|TRBJ1-1|TRBV9
CASSVGARTEAFF
TGTGCCAGCAGCGTAGGCGCCAGGACTGAAGCTTTCTTT
>.|.|TRBJ2-7|TRBV4-1
CASSQKGQNSYEQYF
TGCGCCAGCAGCCAAAAAGGGCAGAACTCCTACGAGCAGTACTTC
>.|.|TRBJ2-2|TRBV6-1
CASSIPPWGELNTGELFF
TGTGCCAGCAGCATACCCCCTTGGGGGGAGCTGAACACCGGGGAGCTGTTTTTT
>.|.|TRBJ2-7|TRBV20-1
CSARPLAGGPYEQYF
TGCAGTGCTAGACCTCTGGCAGGGGGGCCCTACGAGCAGTACTTC
>.|TRBD1|TRBJ1-2|TRBV28
CASSRRGVGTF
TGTGCCAGCAGTCGCAGGGGGGTGGGCACCTTC
>.|TRBD1|TRBJ2-4|TRBV2
CASRITGGFAKNIQYF
TGTGCCAGCAGGATAACAGGGGGGTTCGCCAAAAACATTCAGTACTTC
>.|.|TRBJ2-2|TRBV9
CASSTGHQGATGELFF
TGTGCCAGCAGCACGGGACACCAGGGTGCCACCGGGGAGCTGTTTTTT
>.|TRBD2|TRBJ2-7|TRBV20-1
CSARDPERGGQGEQYF
TGCAGTGCTAGAGACCCCGAGCGGGGGGGCCAGGGCGAGCAGTACTTC
>few|.|TRBJ2-5|TRBV18
CASSRQETQYF
TGTGCCAGCTCTCGGCAAGAGACCCAGTACTTC
>once|TRBD1|TRBJ1-1|TRBV6-5
CASSYDRGITEAFF
TGTGCCAGCAGTTACGACAGGGGAATCACTGAAGCTTTCTTT
>.|.|TRBJ2-2|TRBV5-1
CASSLKSGELFF
TGCGCCAGCAGCTTGAAATCCGGGGAGCTGTTTTTT